The clone carrying this T cell receptor beta chain has a single count. Its antigen is undetermined. The data were taken from a study of cytotoxic CD8 clonotypes in ibrutinib-treated CLL. Study-level information: IGHV unmutated around 17; relapsed/refractory 11; treatment-naive more than 14. Patients attained approximately 24 partial and 2 complete responses; at median around 5.5 years, about 14 remained remitted while approximately twelve progressed. A median around twelve months of treatment, range 6 to 36, preceded the collection of response samples. Notes on the study in general: Once treatment began, public clonotypes, which were uncommon, contracted or stayed stable.

Germline CDR1 reads MNHEY; CDR2 reads SMNVEV (reference sequence). The CDR3 covers 14 residues. Trimming took off 5 bases at V and 5 bases at J, with 15 bases between the two ends. Sequencing used immunoSEQ multiplex PCR; TCRdb keeps in-frame clones, though not all of them. This sample carries roughly 100,000 clones, around 73% of them seen once, and the ten largest clones take about 34%. The TCR originated in a human donor with chronic lymphocytic leukemia. Here the sequenced sample was PBMCs, taken after 12 months of ibrutinib treatment. The chain links TRBV27 to TRBJ2-5; TRBD2 might be the D (7 bases). The CDR3 DNA reads as TGTGCCAGCAGTCGTGGGGGGGCTAGGGAGACCCAGTACTTC. Amino acids: CASSRGGARETQYF.